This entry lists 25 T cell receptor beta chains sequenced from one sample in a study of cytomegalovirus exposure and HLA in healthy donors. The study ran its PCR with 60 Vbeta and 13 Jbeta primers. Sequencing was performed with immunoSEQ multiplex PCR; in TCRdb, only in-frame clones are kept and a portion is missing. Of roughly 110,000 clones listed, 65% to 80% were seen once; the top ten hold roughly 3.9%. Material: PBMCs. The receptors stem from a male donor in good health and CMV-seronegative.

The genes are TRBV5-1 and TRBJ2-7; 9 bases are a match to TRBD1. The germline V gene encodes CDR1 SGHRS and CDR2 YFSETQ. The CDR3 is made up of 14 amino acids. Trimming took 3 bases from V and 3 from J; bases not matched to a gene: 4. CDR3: CASSWGTGNYEQYF. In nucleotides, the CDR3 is TGCGCCAGCAGCTGGGGGACAGGGAACTACGAGCAGTACTTC.

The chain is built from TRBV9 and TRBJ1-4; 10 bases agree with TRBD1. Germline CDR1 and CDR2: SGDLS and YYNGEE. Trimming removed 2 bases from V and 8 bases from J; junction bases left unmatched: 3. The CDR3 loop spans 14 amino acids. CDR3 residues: CASSVTGGWEKLFF. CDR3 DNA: TGTGCCAGCAGCGTGACAGGGGGCTGGGAAAAACTGTTTTTT.

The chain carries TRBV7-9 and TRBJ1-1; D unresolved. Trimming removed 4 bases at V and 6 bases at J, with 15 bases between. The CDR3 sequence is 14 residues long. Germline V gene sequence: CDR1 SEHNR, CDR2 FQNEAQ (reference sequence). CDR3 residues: CASSSDAAGSEAFF. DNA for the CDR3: TGTGCCAGCAGCTCAGATGCCGCGGGATCTGAAGCTTTCTTT.

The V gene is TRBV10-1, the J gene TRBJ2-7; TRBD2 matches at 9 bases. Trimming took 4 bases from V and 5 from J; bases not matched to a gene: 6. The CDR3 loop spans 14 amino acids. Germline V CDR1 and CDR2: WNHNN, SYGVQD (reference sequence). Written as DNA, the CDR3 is TGCGCCAGCAGTGGAGGGGGACTAGCAAACGAGCAGTACTTC. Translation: CASSGGGLANEQYF.

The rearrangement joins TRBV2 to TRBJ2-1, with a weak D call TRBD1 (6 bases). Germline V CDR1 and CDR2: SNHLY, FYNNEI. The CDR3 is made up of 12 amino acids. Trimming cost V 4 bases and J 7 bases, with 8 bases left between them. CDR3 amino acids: CASSGQENEQFF. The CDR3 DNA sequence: TGTGCCAGCAGTGGACAGGAGAATGAGCAGTTCTTC.

The CDR3 coding sequence is TGTGCCAGCAGTTACTCTGGGGGACAGGGGGACTACGAGCAGTACTTC. Translation gives CASSYSGGQGDYEQYF. J is TRBJ2-5 and V is TRBV6-5, with 11 positions matching TRBD1. TRBJ2-7 explains the end of the DNA better; the J call may be wrong. There are 16 residues in the CDR3. CDR1 and CDR2 from the germline V gene are MNHEY and SVGAGI.

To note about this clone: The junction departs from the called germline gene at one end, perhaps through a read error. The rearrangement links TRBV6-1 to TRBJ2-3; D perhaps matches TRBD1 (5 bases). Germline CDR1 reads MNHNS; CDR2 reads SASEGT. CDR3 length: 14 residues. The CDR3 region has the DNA TGTGCCAGCAGTGAAGCGCTGGACACAGATATGCAGTATTTT. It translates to CASSEALDTDMQYF.

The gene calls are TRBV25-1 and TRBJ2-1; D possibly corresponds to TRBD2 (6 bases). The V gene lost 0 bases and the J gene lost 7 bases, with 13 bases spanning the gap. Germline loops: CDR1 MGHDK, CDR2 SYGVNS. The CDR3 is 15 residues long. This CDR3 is CASSEYIPGVNEQFF. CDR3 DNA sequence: TGTGCCAGCAGTGAATATATTCCGGGAGTGAATGAGCAGTTCTTC.

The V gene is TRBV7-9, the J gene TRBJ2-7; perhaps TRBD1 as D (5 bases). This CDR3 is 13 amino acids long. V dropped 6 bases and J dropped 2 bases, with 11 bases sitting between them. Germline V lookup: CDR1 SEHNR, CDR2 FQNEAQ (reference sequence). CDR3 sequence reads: CASRDSQTYEQYF. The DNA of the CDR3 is TGTGCCAGCAGAGACAGCCAAACCTACGAGCAGTACTTC.

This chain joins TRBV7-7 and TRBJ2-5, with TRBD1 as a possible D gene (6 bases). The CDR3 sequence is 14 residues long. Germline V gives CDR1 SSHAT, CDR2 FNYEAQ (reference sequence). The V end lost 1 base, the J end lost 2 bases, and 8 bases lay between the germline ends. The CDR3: CASSLGTAQETQYF. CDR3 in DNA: TGTGCCAGCAGCTTAGGGACAGCGCAAGAGACCCAGTACTTC.

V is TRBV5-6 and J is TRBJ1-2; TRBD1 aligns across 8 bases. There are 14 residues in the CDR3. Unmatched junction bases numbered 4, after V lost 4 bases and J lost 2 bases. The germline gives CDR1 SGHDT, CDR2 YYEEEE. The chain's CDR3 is CASSPGTGNYGYTF. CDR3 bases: TGTGCCAGCAGCCCCGGGACAGGCAACTATGGCTACACCTTC. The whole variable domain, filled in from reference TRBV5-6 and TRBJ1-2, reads DAGVTQSPTHLIKTRGQQVTLRCSPKSGHDTVSWYQQALGQGPQFIFQYYEEEERQRGNFPDRFSGHQFPNYSSELNVNALLLGDSALYLCASSPGTGNYGYTFGSGTRLTVV.

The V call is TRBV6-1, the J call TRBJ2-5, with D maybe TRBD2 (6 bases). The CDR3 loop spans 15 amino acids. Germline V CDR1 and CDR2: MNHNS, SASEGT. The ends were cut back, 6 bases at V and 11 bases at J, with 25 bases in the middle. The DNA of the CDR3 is TGTGCCAGCAGCCCCCCGAGTGACTACCGCGGGGAGCAGTACTTC. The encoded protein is CASSPPSDYRGEQYF.

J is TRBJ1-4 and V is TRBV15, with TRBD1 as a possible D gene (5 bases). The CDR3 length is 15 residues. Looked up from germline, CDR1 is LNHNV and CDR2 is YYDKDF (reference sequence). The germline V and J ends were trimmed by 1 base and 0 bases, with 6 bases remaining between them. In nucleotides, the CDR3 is TGTGCCACCAGCAGAGGGACAACAACTAATGAAAAACTGTTTTTT. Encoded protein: CATSRGTTTNEKLFF. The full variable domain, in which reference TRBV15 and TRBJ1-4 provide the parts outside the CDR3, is DAMVIQNPRYQVTQFGKPVTLSCSQTLNHNVMYWYQQKSSQAPKLLFHYYDKDFNNEADTPDNFQSRRPNTSFCFLDIRSPGLGDTAMYLCATSRGTTTNEKLFFGSGTQLSVL.

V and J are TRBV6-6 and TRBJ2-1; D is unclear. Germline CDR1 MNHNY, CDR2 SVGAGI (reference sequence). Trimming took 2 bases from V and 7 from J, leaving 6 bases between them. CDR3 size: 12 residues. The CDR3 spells CASSYPTNEQFF. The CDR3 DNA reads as TGTGCCAGCAGTTACCCCACAAATGAGCAGTTCTTC.

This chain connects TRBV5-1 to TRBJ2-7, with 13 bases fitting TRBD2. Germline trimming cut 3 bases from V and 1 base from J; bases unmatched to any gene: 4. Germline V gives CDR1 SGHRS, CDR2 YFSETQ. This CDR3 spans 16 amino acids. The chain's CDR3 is CASSYAGLAGSYEQYF. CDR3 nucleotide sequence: TGCGCCAGCAGCTACGCGGGACTAGCGGGGTCCTACGAGCAGTACTTC.

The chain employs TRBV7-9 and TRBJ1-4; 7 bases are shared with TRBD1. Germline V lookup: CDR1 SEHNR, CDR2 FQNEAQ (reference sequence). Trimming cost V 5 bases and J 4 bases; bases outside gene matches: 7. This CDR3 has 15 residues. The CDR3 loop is CASSIGTAYNEKLFF. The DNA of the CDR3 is TGTGCCAGCAGCATCGGGACAGCCTATAATGAAAAACTGTTTTTT.

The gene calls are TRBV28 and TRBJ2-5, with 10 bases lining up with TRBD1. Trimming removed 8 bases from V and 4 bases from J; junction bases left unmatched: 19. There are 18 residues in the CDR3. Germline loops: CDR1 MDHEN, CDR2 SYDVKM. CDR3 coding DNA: TGTGCCAGCTCCATCAAAAAACCGGGACAGGGGAGGAGAGAGACCCAGTACTTC. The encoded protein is CASSIKKPGQGRRETQYF.

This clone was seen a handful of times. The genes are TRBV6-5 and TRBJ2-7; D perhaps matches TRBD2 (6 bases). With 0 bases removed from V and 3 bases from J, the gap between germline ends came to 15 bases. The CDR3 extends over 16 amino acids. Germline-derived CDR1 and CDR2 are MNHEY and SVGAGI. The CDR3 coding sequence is TGTGCCAGCAGTTACTCTTTAGGTGCGGGGAACTACGAGCAGTACTTC. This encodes CASSYSLGAGNYEQYF.

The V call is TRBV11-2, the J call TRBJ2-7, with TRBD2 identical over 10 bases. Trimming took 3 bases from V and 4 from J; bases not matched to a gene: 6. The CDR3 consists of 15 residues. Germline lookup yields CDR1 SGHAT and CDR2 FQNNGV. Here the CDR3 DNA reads TGTGCCAGCAGCTTGGCTAGCGGGAGTATTTACGAGCAGTACTTC. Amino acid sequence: CASSLASGSIYEQYF.

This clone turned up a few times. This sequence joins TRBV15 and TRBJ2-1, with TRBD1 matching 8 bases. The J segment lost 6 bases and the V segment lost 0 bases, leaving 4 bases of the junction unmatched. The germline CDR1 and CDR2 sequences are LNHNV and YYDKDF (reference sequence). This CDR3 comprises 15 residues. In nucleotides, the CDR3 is TGTGCCACCAGCAGAGACCCCGGACAGGGCAATGAGCAGTTCTTC. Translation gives CATSRDPGQGNEQFF.

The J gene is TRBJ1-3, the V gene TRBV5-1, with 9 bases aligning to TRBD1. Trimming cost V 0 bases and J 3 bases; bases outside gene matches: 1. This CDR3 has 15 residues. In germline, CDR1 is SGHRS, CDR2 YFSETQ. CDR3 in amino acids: CASSLETGGGNTIYF. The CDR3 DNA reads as TGCGCCAGCAGCTTGGAGACAGGGGGTGGAAACACCATATATTTT.

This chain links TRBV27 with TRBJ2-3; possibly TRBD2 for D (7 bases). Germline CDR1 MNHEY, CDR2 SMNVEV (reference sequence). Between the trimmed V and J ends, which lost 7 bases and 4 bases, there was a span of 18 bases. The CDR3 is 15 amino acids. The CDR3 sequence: CASIPGRGRADTQYF. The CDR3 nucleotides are TGTGCCAGCATCCCGGGGAGGGGGAGGGCAGATACGCAGTATTTT.

The CDR3 loop is CASSFLASGRISEQFF. As DNA, the CDR3 is TGTGCCAGCAGCTTTCTAGCTAGCGGGAGAATCAGCGAGCAGTTCTTC. V usage is TRBV7-8 and J usage is TRBJ2-1; 10 bases map to TRBD2. Germline CDR1 reads SGHVS; CDR2 reads FQNEAQ. The CDR3 has 16 amino acids. The V segment lost 3 bases and the J segment 10 bases; nucleotides outside the gene matches: 12.

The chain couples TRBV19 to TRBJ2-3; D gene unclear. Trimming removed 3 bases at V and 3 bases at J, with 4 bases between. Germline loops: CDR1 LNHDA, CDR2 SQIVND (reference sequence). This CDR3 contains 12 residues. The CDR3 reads CASSMRTDTQYF. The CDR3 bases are TGTGCCAGTAGTATGCGGACAGATACGCAGTATTTT.

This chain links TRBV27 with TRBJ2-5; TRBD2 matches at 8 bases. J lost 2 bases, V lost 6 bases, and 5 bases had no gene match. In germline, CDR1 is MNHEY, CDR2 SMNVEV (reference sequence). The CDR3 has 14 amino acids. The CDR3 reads CASSQTSGQETQYF. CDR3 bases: TGTGCCAGCAGCCAAACTAGCGGACAAGAGACCCAGTACTTC.